This T cell receptor delta chain emerged from a study of γδ T cells in repeated Plasmodium falciparum infection. Study-wide background: The natural-infection arm compared Malian children under seasonal malaria with matched Australian children.

TCRdb called clones from the multiplex PCR reads again using CATT. This sample has tens of thousands of delta-chain clones, with around 1.7% found just once. This clone was detected only a few times. Its antigen remains unknown. A far more abundant clone sits one base away, making this likely a read error. Other DNA sequences in the sample encode the same CDR3. Study-level findings and limits: Malian children's Vdelta2-negative repertoires appeared more expanded and less diverse than Australians'.

Germline CDR1 reads TSWWSYY; CDR2 reads QGS. This CDR3 has 11 residues. Gammadelta T cells were flow-sorted from PBMC into Vgamma9/Vdelta2+ and Vdelta2-negative populations for bulk analysis. The genes are TRDV1 and TRDJ1, with D perhaps matching TRDD3 (5 bases). The clonotype was recovered from a pool of human donors (malaria-infected and uninfected, not separated). Sequenced material: gamma-delta T cells from blood. The CDR3 region has the DNA TGTGCTCTAGGGGAAAATCGTAAACTCATCTTT. Translation: CALGENRKLIF.